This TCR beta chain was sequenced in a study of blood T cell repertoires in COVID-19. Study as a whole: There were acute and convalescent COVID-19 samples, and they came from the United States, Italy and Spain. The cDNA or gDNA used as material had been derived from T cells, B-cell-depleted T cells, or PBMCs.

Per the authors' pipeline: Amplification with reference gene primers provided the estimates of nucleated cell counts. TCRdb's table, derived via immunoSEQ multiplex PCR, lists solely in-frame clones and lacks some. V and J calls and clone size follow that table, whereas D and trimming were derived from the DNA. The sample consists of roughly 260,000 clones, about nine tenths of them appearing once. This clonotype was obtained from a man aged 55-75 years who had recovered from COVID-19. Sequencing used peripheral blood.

This CDR3 is CASSSNLLFRDGLYNEQFF. In DNA form, the CDR3 reads TGTGCCAGTAGTAGCAACCTCCTCTTCCGGGACGGACTATACAATGAGCAGTTCTTC. J is TRBJ2-1 and V is TRBV19, with D tentatively TRBD2 (6 bases). CDR1 and CDR2 (germline): LNHDA, SQIVND (reference sequence). With 4 bases removed from V and 4 bases from J, the gap between germline ends came to 26 bases. This CDR3 comprises 19 residues.